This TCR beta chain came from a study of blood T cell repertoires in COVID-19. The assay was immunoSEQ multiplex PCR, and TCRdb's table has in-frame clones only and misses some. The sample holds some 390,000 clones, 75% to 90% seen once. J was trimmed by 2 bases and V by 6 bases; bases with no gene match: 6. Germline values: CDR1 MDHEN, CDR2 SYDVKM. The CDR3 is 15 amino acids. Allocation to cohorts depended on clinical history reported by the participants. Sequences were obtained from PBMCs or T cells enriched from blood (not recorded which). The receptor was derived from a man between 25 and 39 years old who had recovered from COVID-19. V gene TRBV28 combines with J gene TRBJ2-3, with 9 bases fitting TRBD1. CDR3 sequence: CASRTDRGNTDTQYF. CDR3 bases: TGTGCCAGCAGGACGGACAGGGGCAACACAGATACGCAGTATTTT.